These T cell receptor beta chains were read from a single sample in a study of vaccination effects on CD4 cells after COVID-19. The antigens for these receptors are not known. The data were produced by immunoSEQ multiplex PCR, yet TCRdb's version contains in-frame clones alone and is incomplete. This table has roughly 67,000 clones, around 76% appearing once. This specimen consisted of CD4+ T cells from PBMCs cultured with SARS-CoV-2 spike peptides, obtained before COVID-19 vaccination. The receptors originated from a human donor who received a COVID-19 vaccine. Each CDR3 is given with its conserved first and last residue. D genes are given only for firm matches. Expanded clones get a size class; other rows say once, few or many, or leave the size out.

J gene,clone size,V gene,D gene,CDR3 DNA,CDR3 protein
TRBJ1-5,-,TRBV5-6,TRBD1,TGTGCCAGCAGCTCAGGACAGGGCATTCAGCCCCAGCATTTT,CASSSGQGIQPQHF
TRBJ1-1,-,TRBV3-1/TRBV3-2,TRBD1,TGTGCCAGCAGCCAAAATTCTTTTTGGGACAGGGGGAACACTGAAGCTTTCTTT,CASSQNSFWDRGNTEAFF
TRBJ1-1,-,TRBV27,TRBD1,TGTGCCAGCAGTCAAAGACAGGGAAGAAGCACTGAAGCTTTCTTT,CASSQRQGRSTEAFF
TRBJ1-1,few,TRBV14,-,TGTGCCAGCAGCCCGCTTCAGGACTTTGAAGCTTTCTTT,CASSPLQDFEAFF
TRBJ1-1,-,TRBV30,-,TGTGCCTGGAGTGTCTACGGCATGAACACTGAAGCTTTCTTT,CAWSVYGMNTEAFF
TRBJ2-5,-,TRBV7-9,TRBD2,TGTGCCAGCAGCGCATTAGGTTGGACTAGCGGGGGGGCCCGCGAGACCCAGTACTTC,CASSALGWTSGGARETQYF
TRBJ2-1,-,TRBV6-5,-,TGTGCCAGCAGTTACTCGAGTGTGGTGGACTACAATGAGCAGTTCTTC,CASSYSSVVDYNEQFF
TRBJ1-4,-,TRBV6-5,-,TGTGCCAGCAGTTATGGGGGGTTCTCTAATGAAAAACTGTTTTTT,CASSYGGFSNEKLFF
TRBJ2-1,-,TRBV7-2,TRBD2,TGTGCCAGCAGCTACGGTTCCGTAGCGGGGGTGGAGCAGTTCTTC,CASSYGSVAGVEQFF
TRBJ1-2,-,TRBV14,-,TGTGCCAGCAGCATTCAGGAATATGGCTACACCTTC,CASSIQEYGYTF
TRBJ1-2,-,TRBV28,-,TGTGCCAGCAGTTTACGCAACTCCGGGTTATGGGGGCCCTATGGCTACACCTTC,CASSLRNSGLWGPYGYTF
TRBJ1-2,-,TRBV10-3,-,TGTGCCATCAGTGCGGACGCTAACTATGGCTACACCTTC,CAISADANYGYTF
TRBJ1-2,-,TRBV19,-,TGTGCTAGTAGTGATGAAGGCAGAGGGAACTATGGCTACACCTTC,CASSDEGRGNYGYTF
TRBJ1-1,-,TRBV10-1,TRBD1,TGCGCCAGCAGATCATTCCGGGACAGGGGAGGGGACACTGAAGCTTTCTTT,CASRSFRDRGGDTEAFF
TRBJ2-2,once,TRBV15,TRBD1,TGTGCCACCAGCCGTGACAGGGCGGTCGGGGAGCTGTTTTTT,CATSRDRAVGELFF
TRBJ2-1,once,TRBV24-1,-,TGTGCCACCAGTGATTTCGGGCAGGGGAGGAATGAGCAGTTCTTC,CATSDFGQGRNEQFF
TRBJ2-6,-,TRBV24-1,-,TGTGCCACCAGTGCTGCCGGGCGTAGCGGGGCCAACGTCCTGACTTTC,CATSAAGRSGANVLTF
TRBJ1-2,-,TRBV6-1,-,TGTGCCAGCAGTGAAGCTCAGGGAGGTCCTGAAGGCTACACCTTC,CASSEAQGGPEGYTF
TRBJ2-5,-,TRBV5-4,TRBD2,TGTGCCAGCAGCTCCGGGACTAGCGGGGGTGAGACCCAGTACTTC,CASSSGTSGGETQYF
TRBJ2-2,few,TRBV19,-,TGTGCCAGTACCCGAGGAAACAGACGATACACCGGGGAGCTGTTTTTT,CASTRGNRRYTGELFF
TRBJ1-4,once,TRBV29-1,TRBD1,TGCAGCGTGCGACAGGGACCGGCTAATGAAAAACTGTTTTTT,CSVRQGPANEKLFF
TRBJ2-1,once,TRBV18,TRBD1,TGTGCCAGCTCACCATCGTTCGGGACAGGGTTTGACAATGAGCAGTTCTTC,CASSPSFGTGFDNEQFF
TRBJ1-6,-,TRBV29-1,-,TGCAGCGTTGAAGATGCAGCTAACTATAATTCACCCCTCCACTTT,CSVEDAANYNSPLHF
TRBJ2-2,-,TRBV28,TRBD1,TGTGCCAGCAGTTTACGATCTATGGGTGTGGGACAGACGAACACCGGGGAGCTGTTTTTT,CASSLRSMGVGQTNTGELFF